Described below is a single TCR beta chain sequence and its context. The sample originates from a study of blood T cell repertoires in COVID-19. Across the whole study: COVID-19 samples collected from the United States, Italy and Spain covered acute and convalescent phases. Sources were T cells, B-cell-depleted T cells, or PBMCs; the material itself was cDNA or gDNA.

In the original processing: Reference gene primer amplification yielded estimated nucleated cell counts. This table comes from immunoSEQ multiplex PCR, and its TCRdb copy is limited to in-frame clones, with some not included. D and trimming were read from the DNA, whereas the V and J calls and clone size are those reported in that table. The sample has 90,000 to 150,000 clones, over 75% seen once. The specimen was peripheral blood. This receptor was taken from a man older than 75 with acute or convalescent COVID-19.

The CDR3 is CASSGTGTYEQYF. The CDR3 region has the DNA TGTGCCAGTTCCGGGACAGGGACCTACGAGCAGTACTTC. The rearrangement joins TRBV19 to TRBJ2-7; TRBD1 matches 9 bases. The CDR3 has 13 residues. The V gene end was trimmed by 8 bases and the J gene end by 2 bases; junction bases not matched to a gene: 4. The germline V gene has CDR1 LNHDA and CDR2 SQIVND (reference sequence).